The 28 T cell receptor beta chains below were found in one sample sequenced in a study of shared clonotypes between healthy human individuals. This table comes from immunoSEQ multiplex PCR, and its TCRdb copy is limited to in-frame clones, with some not included. The table includes some 1,600,000 clones, 95% to 99% detected once. The sequencing input was naive CD4+ T cells sorted from blood. As for subset: CD45RA+ positively selected. The receptors were gathered from a man aged 25 to 40 in good health.

The V gene is TRBV6-1, the J gene TRBJ1-2, with TRBD1 identical over 8 bases. Germline V gene lookup returns CDR1 MNHNS and CDR2 SASEGT. Trimming removed 5 bases from V and 7 bases from J; junction bases left unmatched: 9. The length of the CDR3 is 14 residues. The CDR3 region is CASSSGQGSGGYTF. The DNA of the CDR3 is TGTGCCAGCAGTTCTGGACAGGGAAGCGGTGGCTACACCTTC.

The chain couples TRBV6-1 to TRBJ2-7; tentative D call: TRBD1 (6 bases). Germline V CDR1 and CDR2: MNHNS, SASEGT. This CDR3 comprises 14 residues. V dropped 5 bases and J dropped 3 bases, with 14 bases sitting between them. CDR3 protein: CASSPRTDSYEQYF. As DNA, the CDR3 is TGTGCCAGCAGTCCTAGGACAGATAGCTACGAGCAGTACTTC.

The chain recombines TRBV6-1 with TRBJ1-5; D not certain. CDR3 size: 14 residues. Deletions cut 5 bases from V and 11 bases from J, with 19 bases between. The V gene's germline CDR1 is MNHNS and CDR2 SASEGT. As DNA, the CDR3 is TGTGCCAGCAGTTCTTCACACGACGGCCGGGCCCAGCATTTT. It codes for CASSSSHDGRAQHF.

This chain connects TRBV11-2 to TRBJ2-7; D may be TRBD1 (5 bases). V shed 2 bases and J shed 2 bases, with 13 bases lying between them. The length of the CDR3 is 15 residues. Looked up from germline, CDR1 is SGHAT and CDR2 is FQNNGV. The CDR3 here is CASSLSQGIPYEQYF. Written as DNA, the CDR3 is TGTGCCAGCAGCTTAAGTCAGGGCATCCCCTACGAGCAGTACTTC.

V usage is TRBV19 and J usage is TRBJ2-7, with 7 bases identical to TRBD2. The CDR3 has 15 residues. CDR1 and CDR2 (germline): LNHDA, SQIVND (reference sequence). V gave up 3 bases and J gave up 1 base; unmatched junction bases: 6. The CDR3 here is CASSIPGGSSYEQYF. The CDR3 region has the DNA TGTGCCAGTAGTATTCCTGGCGGGAGTTCCTACGAGCAGTACTTC.

The chain combines TRBV29-1 with TRBJ1-2; D is perhaps TRBD1 (5 bases). The CDR3 consists of 16 residues. Per germline, CDR1 SQVTM and CDR2 ANQGSEA. V lost 0 bases and J lost 0, with 14 bases in between. The CDR3 spells CSVEDSGASANYGYTF. The DNA for the CDR3 is TGCAGCGTTGAAGATTCCGGGGCTTCAGCTAACTATGGCTACACCTTC.

V and J are TRBV7-9 and TRBJ2-7; 13 bases are shared with TRBD2. The CDR3 is made up of 16 amino acids. Germline lookup yields CDR1 SEHNR and CDR2 FQNEAQ (reference sequence). The V and J ends lost 5 bases and 2 bases, in that order; junction bases with no gene match: 6. For the CDR3, the DNA is TGTGCCAGCAGCCTCGGACTAGCGGGGGTTACCTACGAGCAGTACTTC. Its protein product is CASSLGLAGVTYEQYF.

The chain employs TRBV11-2 and TRBJ2-1, with TRBD2 identical over 12 bases. The CDR3 totals 15 residues. V was clipped by 9 bases and J by 3 bases; unmatched bases: 6. Germline V gene lookup returns CDR1 SGHAT and CDR2 FQNNGV. The CDR3 loop reads CASETSGSIYNEQFF. The CDR3, as DNA: TGTGCCAGTGAGACTAGCGGGAGTATCTACAATGAGCAGTTCTTC.

The chain couples TRBV18 to TRBJ2-5, with D tentatively TRBD1 (6 bases). The CDR3 loop spans 13 amino acids. Trimming removed 8 bases at V and 4 bases at J, with 14 bases between. Germline V gives CDR1 KGHSH, CDR2 LQKENI. DNA for the CDR3: TGTGCCAGCCCGAAGGGGGTCCGAGAGACCCAGTACTTC. Translating gives CASPKGVRETQYF.

The sample holds a few counts of this clone. The chain employs TRBV25-1 and TRBJ1-3; 9 bases are a match to TRBD1. Germline CDR1 reads MGHDK; CDR2 reads SYGVNS. The CDR3 contains 17 residues. The V segment lost 1 base and the J segment 4 bases; nucleotides outside the gene matches: 8. The CDR3 nucleotides are TGTGCCAGCAGTGAATGGGGGGGACAGGGCCCAGGAAACACCATATATTTT. Residues: CASSEWGGQGPGNTIYF.

As regards this clone: Distinct nucleotide sequences in the sample also encode this CDR3. This chain joins TRBV5-1 and TRBJ2-1, with D possibly being TRBD1 (6 bases). Trimming cost V 4 bases and J 4 bases, with 9 bases left between them. The germline V gene encodes CDR1 SGHRS and CDR2 YFSETQ. The CDR3 extends over 13 amino acids. CDR3 residues: CASSETGYNEQFF. In nucleotides, the CDR3 is TGCGCCAGCAGCGAAACAGGGTACAATGAGCAGTTCTTC.

The genes are TRBV29-1 and TRBJ2-7; 9 bases are a match to TRBD1. The junction had 8 bases not matched to a gene; V was cut back by 6 bases and J by 5 bases. Germline-derived CDR1 and CDR2 are SQVTM and ANQGSEA. The CDR3 contains 13 residues. As DNA, the CDR3 is TGCAGCGTGATAGAAAGGACAGGGGACGAGCAGTACTTC. Translation: CSVIERTGDEQYF.

The chain carries TRBV28 and TRBJ1-5, with D perhaps matching TRBD1 (5 bases). CDR3 length: 15 amino acids. The germline CDR1 and CDR2 sequences are MDHEN and SYDVKM. The ends were cut back, 6 bases at V and 0 bases at J, with 12 bases in the middle. CDR3 bases: TGTGCCAGCAGGGGGGAAACAGCTAGCAATCAGCCCCAGCATTTT. As protein: CASRGETASNQPQHF.

V is TRBV11-2 and J is TRBJ2-3, with D tentatively TRBD2 (6 bases). CDR3 length: 17 residues. Germline V gene data show CDR1 as SGHAT and CDR2 as FQNNGV. Trimming stripped 0 bases from V and 2 bases from J, with 15 bases between. The CDR3 bases are TGTGCCAGCAGCTTAGATCAGGCTAGCGCCAACACAGATACGCAGTATTTT. Translating gives CASSLDQASANTDTQYF. The full variable domain, with the rest looked up from reference TRBV11-2 and TRBJ2-3, is EAGVAQSPRYKIIEKRQSVAFWCNPISGHATLYWYQQILGQGPKLLIQFQNNGVVDDSQLPKDRFSAERLKGVDSTLKIQPAKLEDSAVYLCASSLDQASANTDTQYFGPGTRLTVL.

This chain links TRBV7-2 with TRBJ2-7, with D hard to call. The CDR3 extends over 11 amino acids. CDR1 is SGHTA, CDR2 FQGNSA, per germline. V was trimmed by 2 bases and J by 6 bases, leaving 5 bases between them. CDR3 in amino acids: CASSLSLEQYF. The CDR3 DNA follows: TGTGCCAGCAGCTTATCTCTCGAGCAGTACTTC.

CDR3 sequence (DNA): TGTGCCAGTAGCCGGGACCCCGGGGCCCAGTACTTC. It yields the protein CASSRDPGAQYF. The chain joins TRBV19 to TRBJ2-5, with D tentatively TRBD1 or TRBD2 (5 bases each). In germline, CDR1 is LNHDA, CDR2 SQIVND (reference sequence). V was clipped by 6 bases and J by 9 bases, with 14 bases between them. CDR3 size: 12 residues.

The rearrangement joins TRBV11-2 to TRBJ2-5; D unresolved. Between the trimmed V and J ends, which lost 0 bases and 2 bases, there was a span of 16 bases. CDR3 length: 17 residues. Per the germline V gene, CDR1 is SGHAT and CDR2 is FQNNGV. The CDR3 nucleotides are TGTGCCAGCAGCTTAGATGGGATTGTACTGGGGCAAGAGACCCAGTACTTC. Protein: CASSLDGIVLGQETQYF.

The CDR3 region has the DNA TGCAGCGTTGAAGAACTGGTTCTGGGACAGACCTCTGGAAACACCATATATTTT. This translates into CSVEELVLGQTSGNTIYF. The chain is built from TRBV29-1 and TRBJ1-3; 7 bases align to TRBD1. Germline V gene sequence: CDR1 SQVTM, CDR2 ANQGSEA. Losses at the gene ends were 0 bases for V and 0 bases for J; bases not matched to a gene: 11. The CDR3 consists of 18 residues.

This clone has only one observation. CDR3 in amino acids: CASSGPSGTMVWQYF. The CDR3 coding sequence is TGTGCCAGCAGTGGTCCTAGCGGGACCATGGTCTGGCAGTACTTC. The chain combines TRBV6-1 with TRBJ2-7; TRBD2 matches at 9 bases. This CDR3 spans 15 amino acids. The germline gives CDR1 MNHNS, CDR2 SASEGT. V gave up 4 bases and J gave up 9 bases; unmatched junction bases: 13.

The rearrangement links TRBV21-1 to TRBJ2-3; the table's D call of TRBD2 was not tested on the DNA. TRBV21-1 is noted as a pseudogene. CDR3 length equals 16 residues. The CDR3: CASSKEAASGSDTQYF. CDR3 coding DNA: TGTGCCAGCAGCAAAGAAGCGGCTAGCGGGAGCGATACGCAGTATTTT.

The chain combines TRBV5-4 with TRBJ2-1; unclear D gene. Germline V gene sequence: CDR1 SGHNT, CDR2 YYREEE (reference sequence). Between the trimmed V and J ends, which lost 5 bases and 0 bases, there was a span of 12 bases. The CDR3 is made up of 15 amino acids. The CDR3 DNA sequence: TGTGCCAGCAGTGAGGTGAAGAGCTCCTACAATGAGCAGTTCTTC. This gives the protein CASSEVKSSYNEQFF.

The rearrangement uses TRBV5-4 and TRBJ2-3, with D maybe TRBD1 (6 bases). Trimming removed 4 bases at V and 1 base at J, with 13 bases between. The CDR3 consists of 15 residues. In germline, CDR1 is SGHNT, CDR2 YYREEE (reference sequence). Here the CDR3 reads CASSLGYRGTDTQYF. The CDR3 bases are TGTGCCAGCAGCCTAGGGTACAGGGGCACAGATACGCAGTATTTT.

Remarks on this clone: Different DNA sequences within this sample yield the same CDR3. The rearrangement uses TRBV6-4 and TRBJ2-1; D tentatively reads TRBD1 or TRBD2 (6 bases each). The CDR3 consists of 13 residues. Germline V gives CDR1 MRHNA, CDR2 SNTAGT. V was cut by 6 bases and J by 2 bases, with 8 bases left in between. CDR3 in DNA: TGTGCCAGCAGAGGGGGGCCCTACAATGAGCAGTTCTTC. The encoded protein is CASRGGPYNEQFF.

The gene calls are TRBV2 and TRBJ2-1, with D unclear. Germline CDR1 is SNHLY and CDR2 is FYNNEI. This CDR3 comprises 13 residues. The V and J ends lost 3 bases and 5 bases respectively, with 8 bases between them. CDR3 sequence (DNA): TGTGCCAGCAGTGATGGTCCGAACAATGAGCAGTTCTTC. Protein sequence: CASSDGPNNEQFF.

This chain links TRBV9 with TRBJ2-1, with 11 bases lining up with TRBD2. J gave up 6 bases and V 0 bases, and 8 bases lay outside the gene matches. There are 17 residues in the CDR3. The V gene's germline CDR1 is SGDLS and CDR2 YYNGEE. This CDR3 is CASSVGVNSGRANEQFF. The CDR3 DNA reads TGTGCCAGCAGCGTAGGAGTGAATAGCGGGAGGGCCAATGAGCAGTTCTTC.

This clone was seen only once. V usage is TRBV19 and J usage is TRBJ2-7; D unclear. Germline lookup yields CDR1 LNHDA and CDR2 SQIVND (reference sequence). V was cut by 8 bases and J by 6 bases, with 14 bases left in between. CDR3 size: 12 residues. The CDR3 nucleotides are TGTGCCAGTTCCCGTTCTGAGTCCGAGCAGTACTTC. It yields the protein CASSRSESEQYF.

The chain is built from TRBV19 and TRBJ2-7; 8 nucleotides agree with TRBD1. This CDR3 has 15 amino acids. Germline values: CDR1 LNHDA, CDR2 SQIVND (reference sequence). V gave up 5 bases and J gave up 0 bases; unmatched junction bases: 6. Here the CDR3 reads CASSPRDRSSYEQYF. The CDR3 nucleotides are TGTGCCAGTAGTCCCCGGGACAGGAGCTCCTACGAGCAGTACTTC.

The rearrangement uses TRBV28 and TRBJ2-2, with 12 positions matching TRBD2. This CDR3 is 16 amino acids long. Germline V CDR1 and CDR2: MDHEN, SYDVKM. V lost 4 bases and J lost 7; bases outside the gene matches: 7. CDR3 DNA sequence: TGTGCCAGCAGTTCTAGCGGGAGGGCCGTAGGCGGGGAGCTGTTTTTT. It yields the protein CASSSSGRAVGGELFF.